These 3 T cell receptor beta chains came from one sample sequenced in a study of cytomegalovirus exposure and HLA in healthy donors. Use of 60 Vbeta and 13 Jbeta primers characterized the PCR. Assay used: immunoSEQ multiplex PCR; TCRdb lists only in-frame clones, some missing. The sample has fewer than 250,000 clones, around 76% seen once; the top ten hold approximately 6.5%. The sample consisted of PBMCs. These receptors were taken from a man between 35 and 55 years old in good health and CMV-seropositive.

Written as DNA, the CDR3 is TGTGCCAGCAGCCGCCGGACAGGGGGTACGGATACGCAGTATTTT. This gives the protein CASSRRTGGTDTQYF. V is TRBV5-8 and J is TRBJ2-3; 10 bases line up with TRBD1. CDR1 is SGHTS, CDR2 YDEGEE, per germline. V lost 4 bases and J lost 6; bases outside the gene matches: 8. This CDR3 spans 15 amino acids. The variable domain in full, with the rest retrieved from reference TRBV5-8 and TRBJ2-3, is EAGVTQSPTHLIKTRGQQATLRCSPISGHTSVYWYQQALGLGLQFLLWYDEGEERNRGNFPPRFSGRQFPNYSSELNVNALELEDSALYLCASSRRTGGTDTQYFGPGTRLTVL.

The chain recombines TRBV5-1 with TRBJ2-2, with 8 positions matching TRBD2. CDR1 and CDR2 from the germline V gene are SGHRS and YFSETQ. The CDR3 is 15 residues long. The J segment lost 3 bases and the V segment lost 5 bases, leaving 6 bases of the junction unmatched. The chain's CDR3 is CASSFGAGDTGELFF. The CDR3 nucleotides read TGCGCCAGCAGTTTTGGAGCGGGGGACACCGGGGAGCTGTTTTTT.

In its sample, this clone was seen a few times. J is TRBJ2-1 and V is TRBV6-1; 12 positions match TRBD2. Trimming took 6 bases from V and 8 from J; bases not matched to a gene: 5. CDR3 size: 14 residues. CDR1 and CDR2 (germline): MNHNS, SASEGT. CDR3 sequence: CASRTSGSPHEQFF. CDR3 sequence (DNA): TGTGCCAGCAGGACTAGCGGGAGTCCCCATGAGCAGTTCTTC.